The present T cell receptor beta chain was sequenced within a study of blood T cell repertoires in COVID-19. Study-wide context: COVID-19 samples collected from the United States, Italy and Spain covered acute and convalescent phases. The analysed material was cDNA or gDNA that came from T cells, B-cell-depleted T cells, or PBMCs.

The CDR3 runs to 14 residues. Losses at the gene ends were 6 bases for V and 5 bases for J; bases not matched to a gene: 8. Germline CDR1 is SQVTM and CDR2 is ANQGSEA. The protocol was immunoSEQ multiplex PCR, while the TCRdb copy is restricted to in-frame clones and leaves out a portion. Of fewer than 400,000 clones in the sample, around 83% are singletons; the top ten hold approximately 3.1%. V and J are TRBV29-1 and TRBJ2-2, with TRBD2 identical over 8 bases. Sequenced sample: peripheral blood. The TCR comes from a man younger than 40 with active or convalescent COVID-19. CDR3 in amino acids: CSVRREANTGELFF. The CDR3 bases are TGCAGCGTGCGGCGGGAGGCTAATACCGGGGAGCTGTTTTTT.